These 26 T cell receptor beta chains were sequenced from one sample in a study of T cells in Graves' hyperthyroidism and ophthalmopathy. TCR beta CDR3 region amplification was performed from RNA transcripts. When the TCR CDR3 underwent first-round RT-PCR, the HTBI primer set was used. TCRdb reanalysed the multiplex PCR reads using MiXCR and keeps one entry per CDR3 protein. Of about 500,000 distinct CDR3 sequences in the sample, roughly 17% were seen once. Sequencing was done on a sample of blood. Receptors originate from a woman between 18 and 29 years old with Graves' hyperthyroidism.

The V gene is TRBV12-3 or TRBV12-4, the J gene TRBJ2-7; weak D call: TRBD2 (6 bases). This CDR3 has 12 residues. Trimming cost V 8 bases and J 1 base, with 9 bases left between them. The DNA for the CDR3 is TGTGCCAGCGCTAGCGAGTCCTACGAGCAGTACTTC. The encoded protein is CASASESYEQYF.

This clonotype was seen many times. The chain joins TRBV7-2 to TRBJ2-7; 8 bases match TRBD2. Germline V gives CDR1 SGHTA, CDR2 FQGNSA. The CDR3 extends over 15 amino acids. Trimming removed 3 bases from V and 0 bases from J; junction bases left unmatched: 4. This CDR3 is CASSFVAGSSYEQYF. The DNA of the CDR3 is TGTGCCAGCAGCTTCGTAGCGGGGAGCTCCTACGAGCAGTACTTC.

Ten or more counts support this clonotype. The chain combines TRBV15 with TRBJ1-5, with 7 bases lining up with TRBD1. This CDR3 is 15 amino acids long. J was trimmed by 4 bases and V by 5 bases; bases with no gene match: 8. CDR1 is LNHNV and CDR2 is YYDKDF in the germline V gene (reference sequence). DNA for the CDR3: TGTGCCACCAGCCGGGAGAGGGGGCAAAATCAGCCCCAGCATTTT. Translation gives CATSRERGQNQPQHF.

Worth noting for this clonotype: The germline gene is not matched at one end of the junction; a read error may be the cause. The J gene is TRBJ2-1, the V gene TRBV18, with 7 bases that match TRBD1. The CDR3 length is 13 residues. Germline values: CDR1 KGHSH, CDR2 LQKENI. CDR3 coding DNA: TGTGCCAGCGACAGGGAACTAGGGGATGATCAGTTCTTC. Translation gives CASDRELGDDQFF.

This clonotype was found many times. The CDR3 DNA follows: TGTGCCTGGAGTGCCAAAGTTCTGAGCTCCTACGAGCAGTACTTC. Translation: CAWSAKVLSSYEQYF. The chain joins TRBV30 to TRBJ2-7; D unresolved. This CDR3 contains 15 residues. V was shortened by 1 base and J by 0 bases, with 13 bases between the two germline ends. Per germline, CDR1 GTSNPN and CDR2 SVGIG (reference sequence).

This clonotype was counted many times. The rearrangement joins TRBV2 to TRBJ1-5, with 9 bases that match TRBD1. The CDR3 has 13 amino acids. The germline V gene encodes CDR1 SNHLY and CDR2 FYNNEI. V was clipped by 9 bases and J by 6 bases; unmatched bases: 6. The CDR3 sequence: CASKQGAGQPQHF. DNA of the CDR3: TGTGCCAGTAAACAGGGGGCGGGTCAGCCCCAGCATTTT.

As for this clonotype: A much larger clone differs from this one at a single base, so this may be a read error. The chain couples TRBV10-3 to TRBJ2-7, with 8 bases matching TRBD1. V was clipped by 8 bases and J by 3 bases; unmatched bases: 9. From germline, CDR1 is ENHRY and CDR2 SYGVKD. This CDR3 contains 14 residues. CDR3: CAIRPGTGLYEQYF. The CDR3 region has the DNA TGTGCCATCCGTCCCGGGACAGGTCTCTACGAGCAGTACTTC.

This clonotype was found many times. The J gene is TRBJ2-1, the V gene TRBV20-1; D gene ambiguous. Germline V CDR1 and CDR2: DFQATT, SNEGSKA (reference sequence). The V and J ends lost 0 bases and 6 bases respectively, with 15 bases between them. The CDR3 sequence is 15 residues long. The CDR3 spells CSARDRPVGFNEQFF. DNA of the CDR3: TGCAGTGCTAGAGATCGGCCTGTAGGGTTCAATGAGCAGTTCTTC.

This clonotype was counted many times. The J gene is TRBJ2-1, the V gene TRBV27, with D unclear. Trimming cost V 3 bases and J 4 bases, with 10 bases left between them. The CDR3 consists of 14 residues. Germline CDR1 is MNHEY and CDR2 is SMNVEV (reference sequence). In DNA form, the CDR3 reads TGTGCCAGCAGTTTGGCCAGTACTTACAATGAGCAGTTCTTC. This sequence encodes CASSLASTYNEQFF.

This clonotype occurred a few times. The V and J genes are TRBV30 and TRBJ2-5; possibly TRBD2 for D (7 bases). V dropped 0 bases and J dropped 4 bases, with 24 bases sitting between them. Germline V gives CDR1 GTSNPN, CDR2 SVGIG (reference sequence). This CDR3 has 18 residues. The CDR3, as DNA: TGTGCCTGGAGTGTTGGGGGCCCGGGAGGAAGGCAGGGAGAGACCCAGTACTTC. This translates into CAWSVGGPGGRQGETQYF. Drawing the rest from reference TRBV30 and TRBJ2-5, the complete variable domain is SQTIHQWPATLVQPVGSPLSLECTVEGTSNPNLYWYRQAAGRGLQLLFYSVGIGQISSEVPQNLSASRPQDRQFILSSKKLLLSDSGFYLCAWSVGGPGGRQGETQYFGPGTRLLVL.

The V and J genes are TRBV14 and TRBJ2-1, with 8 bases identical to TRBD2. Germline values: CDR1 SGHDN, CDR2 FVKESK. The CDR3 runs 16 residues. V lost 2 bases and J lost 2; bases outside the gene matches: 5. The CDR3 loop is CASSQLSGGPYNEQFF. The DNA of the CDR3 is TGTGCCAGCAGCCAACTGAGCGGGGGCCCCTACAATGAGCAGTTCTTC.

This clonotype has a count of ten or more. The chain uses TRBV7-9 and TRBJ2-7; D tentatively fits TRBD1 or TRBD2 (6 bases each). V lost 1 base and J 0 bases, leaving 10 bases between the germline ends. Germline loops: CDR1 SEHNR, CDR2 FQNEAQ (reference sequence). The CDR3 runs to 15 residues. The CDR3: CASSLGRGGSYEQYF. The CDR3, as DNA: TGTGCCAGCAGCTTAGGCAGGGGAGGCTCCTACGAGCAGTACTTC.

In this sample, this clonotype turned up a few times. V is TRBV6-2 or TRBV6-3 and J is TRBJ2-7; 7 nucleotides align to TRBD1. From germline, CDR1 is MNHEY and CDR2 SVGEGT. V lost 8 bases and J lost 3; bases outside the gene matches: 7. The CDR3 contains 13 residues. The DNA for the CDR3 is TGTGCCAGCTTTAACAGGGGAATCTACGAGCAGTACTTC. This encodes CASFNRGIYEQYF.

The genes are TRBV20-1 and TRBJ2-1, with D perhaps TRBD1 or TRBD2 (7 bases each). Trimming pared 0 bases from V and 9 bases from J, leaving 18 bases between. Germline V gives CDR1 DFQATT, CDR2 SNEGSKA (reference sequence). This CDR3 contains 15 residues. The CDR3 region has the DNA TGCAGTGCTAGAGATACGGCAGGGGGGGAGGTTGAGCAGTTCTTC. Its protein product is CSARDTAGGEVEQFF.

A note on this clonotype: A read error may be the cause here, since a much bigger clone is one base away. The CDR3 sequence is CGARDYATGANTEAFF. DNA of the CDR3: TGCGGTGCTAGAGATTACGCGACAGGGGCGAACACTGAAGCTTTCTTT. The chain has TRBV20-1 and TRBJ1-1, with 8 positions matching TRBD1. This CDR3 contains 16 residues. The germline V gene encodes CDR1 DFQATT and CDR2 SNEGSKA (reference sequence).

Regarding this clonotype: A much larger clonotype is one base distant, so this may be a read error. J is TRBJ2-7 and V is TRBV20-1; D perhaps matches TRBD1 (6 bases). Germline CDR1 and CDR2: DFQATT and SNEGSKA (reference sequence). The CDR3 has 14 amino acids. V was clipped by 1 base and J by 0 bases, with 10 bases between them. The CDR3 here is CSARVDRPSYEQYF. The CDR3 DNA sequence: TGCAGTGCTAGAGTTGACAGGCCCTCCTACGAGCAGTACTTC.

This clonotype has only a few counts. This chain joins TRBV10-3 and TRBJ2-1; 9 nucleotides align to TRBD2. Germline V gene sequence: CDR1 ENHRY, CDR2 SYGVKD. J gave up 5 bases and V 3 bases, and 5 bases lay outside the gene matches. CDR3 size: 15 residues. The CDR3 here is CAISDRTSVDNEQFF. CDR3 coding DNA: TGTGCCATCAGTGACCGGACTAGCGTAGACAATGAGCAGTTCTTC.

This clonotype appeared many times. The CDR3 DNA reads as TGTGCCAGCAGCTTAGGCCCCGCCCAGGGGGTGTACGAGCAGTACTTC. This codes for CASSLGPAQGVYEQYF. The chain has TRBV13 and TRBJ2-7, with 7 bases identical to TRBD1. Germline CDR1 is PRHDT and CDR2 is FYEKMQ (reference sequence). V gave up 0 bases and J gave up 4 bases; unmatched junction bases: 9. This CDR3 is 16 amino acids long.

Only a few counts were recorded for this clonotype. This chain connects TRBV5-4 to TRBJ1-2, with D possibly matching TRBD1 (5 bases). Trimming left V 1 base short and J 3 bases short, with 10 bases between. CDR3 length: 14 residues. The germline gives CDR1 SGHNT, CDR2 YYREEE (reference sequence). As DNA, the CDR3 is TGTGCCAGCAGCTTGCCGACGACAGACTATGGCTACACCTTC. This codes for CASSLPTTDYGYTF.

This clonotype was observed a handful of times. V gene TRBV20-1 combines with J gene TRBJ1-6, with TRBD1 as a possible D gene (5 bases). Germline V gene data show CDR1 as DFQATT and CDR2 as SNEGSKA (reference sequence). CDR3 size: 16 residues. V was clipped by 0 bases and J by 8 bases, with 17 bases between them. CDR3: CSARDTDSGTDSPLHF. CDR3 coding DNA: TGCAGTGCTAGAGATACGGATTCAGGGACGGATTCACCCCTCCACTTT.

This clonotype was seen more than once but under ten times. The chain uses TRBV7-9 and TRBJ1-1; D call uncertain. The V and J ends lost 1 base and 6 bases respectively, with 12 bases between them. The CDR3 sequence is 14 residues long. Looked up from germline, CDR1 is SEHNR and CDR2 is FQNEAQ (reference sequence). CDR3: CASSLGHGRPEAFF. The CDR3 nucleotides read TGTGCCAGCAGCTTAGGTCACGGAAGACCTGAAGCTTTCTTT.

This clonotype has just a few counts. One end of the junction does not line up with germline, which may come from a read error. The chain recombines TRBV6-9 with TRBJ2-7, with D perhaps assigned TRBD1 or TRBD2 (5 bases each). Germline V CDR1 and CDR2: MNHGY, SVAAGI. CDR3 length: 14 amino acids. The CDR3 DNA sequence: TGTGCCAGCAGTTCGAATAGGGACGTCCCCGAGAAGTACTTC. As protein: CASSSNRDVPEKYF.

V gene TRBV28 combines with J gene TRBJ2-6; 7 bases fit TRBD1. V was pared by 4 bases and J by 13 bases, with 13 bases of the junction left unmatched. This CDR3 is 15 amino acids long. Germline V gives CDR1 MDHEN, CDR2 SYDVKM. The CDR3 DNA reads TGTGCCAGCAGTTCACCTCTAGGGGGCAAGTATGTCCTGACTTTC. It specifies CASSSPLGGKYVLTF.

This clonotype was recorded many times. CDR3 DNA sequence: TGCAGTGCTAGAACGATGGTCCTCTCCTACGAGCAGTACTTC. Translation: CSARTMVLSYEQYF. The gene calls are TRBV20-1 and TRBJ2-7; D remains ambiguous. Trimming cost V 2 bases and J 0 bases, with 11 bases left between them. This CDR3 is 14 amino acids long. CDR1 is DFQATT, CDR2 SNEGSKA, per germline (reference sequence).

This clonotype showed up many times. The V and J genes are TRBV12-3 or TRBV12-4 and TRBJ2-5; 11 nucleotides line up with TRBD2. This CDR3 spans 15 amino acids. Trimming took 3 bases from V and 4 from J; bases not matched to a gene: 4. The CDR3 loop reads CASSFSTSGAETQYF. CDR3 bases: TGTGCCAGCAGTTTTTCGACTAGCGGGGCAGAGACCCAGTACTTC.

The gene calls are TRBV29-1 and TRBJ1-6, with 9 bases matching TRBD1. V was clipped by 2 bases and J by 8 bases; unmatched bases: 16. The CDR3 has 18 residues. Germline CDR1 reads SQVTM; CDR2 reads ANQGSEA. The CDR3 region is CSVEPNTGGPRLDSPLHF. CDR3 coding DNA: TGCAGCGTTGAACCGAATACAGGGGGCCCCCGACTCGATTCACCCCTCCACTTT. Variable domain in full (rest from reference TRBV29-1 and TRBJ1-6): SAVISQKPSRDICQRGTSLTIQCQVDSQVTMMFWYRQQPGQSLTLIATANQGSEATYESGFVIDKFPISRPNLTFSTLTVSNMSPEDSSIYLCSVEPNTGGPRLDSPLHFGNGTRLTVT.